Ten or more counts support the clone carrying this T cell receptor (beta chain). Its antigen is still unknown. Multiplex PCR was performed with 32 V and 13 J primers, and it amplified TCR beta CDR3. TCRdb fed the multiplex PCR reads into MiXCR, producing one record per CDR3 protein. The sample has 10,000 to 15,000 distinct CDR3 sequences, under 30% seen once. This entry comes from a study of immune heterogeneity within non-small cell lung tumors. Template material for each sample was about 0.55 ug of bulk tumor genomic DNA. In surgery, several biopsies were collected from each primary tumor at widely spaced sites. It was patients with untreated, newly diagnosed non-small cell lung cancer who underwent curative surgery. Points from the study as a whole: Recurring identical dominant CDR3 beta clonotypes were observed across tumor sites within a patient, together with site-unique high-frequency clones.

The length of the CDR3 is 15 residues. V lost 1 base and J lost 5, with 12 bases in between. Germline assignment: CDR1 LGHDT and CDR2 YNNKEL (reference sequence). This receptor was identified in a man aged 45-65 years with non-small cell lung cancer. Sample: lung tumor tissue. This sequence joins TRBV3-1 and TRBJ2-1; D unclear. The CDR3 region is CASSQGVQTNNEQFF. The CDR3, as DNA: TGTGCCAGCAGCCAAGGAGTACAAACAAACAATGAGCAGTTCTTC.